This T cell receptor (beta chain) was identified in a study of molecular identifiers for immune sequencing clone quantification. A single record per CDR3 protein comes from TCRdb applying MiXCR to the PCR reads. The top ten clones hold under 0.95% of a sample with about 640,000 distinct CDR3 sequences, 20% of them seen once. This clonotype was seen more than once but under ten times. Antigen: not known. One end of the junction fails to match germline, which may point to a read error. Points from the study as a whole: Under 1% of molecules in naive cells, but over 99% of effector molecules, belonged to clones above 20 RNA copies.

The sequenced sample was naive CD8+ T cells from blood, with Jurkat cell RNA spiked in. Subset defined: FACS-sorted CD8+CD4-CCR7+CD45RA+ naive T cells. This receptor was obtained from a human donor in good health. Some libraries in this study had Jurkat cell RNA spiked in.

For the CDR3, the DNA is TGTGCCAGCAGCTCTAATTCACCCCTCCGCTTT. The encoded protein is CASSSNSPLRF. This chain uses TRBV6-5 with TRBJ1-6; D gene ambiguous. CDR1 and CDR2 (germline): MNHEY, SVGAGI. The CDR3 sequence is 11 residues long.